These T cell receptor beta chains were read from a single sample in a study of regulatory T cells in long-lasting Graves disease. Each CDR3 protein is one row after TCRdb ran MiXCR on the multiplex PCR reads. The profile shows about 400,000 distinct CDR3 sequences, around 21% of them singletons. This material consisted of peripheral blood mononuclear cells (PBMCs), taken when the disease was refractory, from a patient treated with antithyroid drugs. All receptors come from a female donor with Graves disease. CDR3s include the opening cysteine and the closing phenylalanine or tryptophan. Each record gives: D gene, V gene, clone size, J gene, CDR3 protein, CDR3 DNA. D genes are given only for firm matches. Clone size is not always given. Where it is, it says once, few, many or a class for expanded clones.

d_call: .; v_call: TRBV11-2; clone_size: .; j_call: TRBJ2-5; cdr3_aa: CASRGRYQETQYF; cdr3_nt: TGTGCCAGCAGAGGCAGATACCAAGAGACCCAGTACTTC
d_call: TRBD1; v_call: TRBV6-2/TRBV6-3; clone_size: many; j_call: TRBJ1-2; cdr3_aa: CASSLGTGLSNYGYTF; cdr3_nt: TGTGCCAGCAGTCTCGGGACAGGGCTATCTAACTATGGCTACACCTTC
d_call: .; v_call: TRBV6-2/TRBV6-3; clone_size: .; j_call: TRBJ2-7; cdr3_aa: CASRAGQSAGYEQYF; cdr3_nt: TGTGCCAGCAGAGCTGGACAGTCGGCGGGCTACGAGCAGTACTTC
d_call: .; v_call: TRBV12-3/TRBV12-4; clone_size: many; j_call: TRBJ2-2; cdr3_aa: CASSLSSGAKGELFF; cdr3_nt: TGTGCCAGCAGTTTGTCGTCGGGAGCCAAAGGGGAGCTGTTTTTT
d_call: .; v_call: TRBV15; clone_size: few; j_call: TRBJ2-5; cdr3_aa: CATMGHQETQYF; cdr3_nt: TGTGCCACCATGGGACACCAAGAGACCCAGTACTTC
d_call: TRBD1; v_call: TRBV28; clone_size: .; j_call: TRBJ2-1; cdr3_aa: CASRWTGVNNEQFF; cdr3_nt: TGTGCCAGCAGGTGGACAGGGGTTAACAATGAGCAGTTCTTC
d_call: .; v_call: TRBV28; clone_size: many; j_call: TRBJ2-7; cdr3_aa: CASRHRTGPYEQYF; cdr3_nt: TGTGCCAGCAGACACCGGACGGGACCCTACGAGCAGTACTTC
d_call: .; v_call: TRBV30; clone_size: .; j_call: TRBJ1-5; cdr3_aa: CAWSPNSNQPQHF; cdr3_nt: TGTGCCTGGAGTCCCAATAGCAATCAGCCCCAGCATTTT
d_call: TRBD2; v_call: TRBV12-3/TRBV12-4; clone_size: many; j_call: TRBJ2-3; cdr3_aa: CASSFGSGSRDTQYF; cdr3_nt: TGTGCCAGCAGTTTCGGAAGCGGGAGTAGGGATACGCAGTATTTT
d_call: .; v_call: TRBV5-1; clone_size: .; j_call: TRBJ1-3; cdr3_aa: CASSLEPRVSGNTIYF; cdr3_nt: TGCGCCAGCAGCTTGGAACCGCGGGTCTCTGGAAACACCATATATTTT
d_call: TRBD1; v_call: TRBV30; clone_size: few; j_call: TRBJ2-5; cdr3_aa: CAWSVWDRKETQYF; cdr3_nt: TGTGCCTGGAGTGTTTGGGACAGAAAAGAGACCCAGTACTTC
d_call: TRBD1; v_call: TRBV7-2; clone_size: few; j_call: TRBJ1-4; cdr3_aa: CASSLGDRGPANEKLFF; cdr3_nt: TGTGCCAGCAGCTTAGGGGACAGGGGGCCGGCTAATGAAAAACTGTTTTTT
d_call: TRBD2; v_call: TRBV4-3; clone_size: .; j_call: TRBJ2-3; cdr3_aa: CASSQLAGTDTQYF; cdr3_nt: TGCGCCAGCAGCCAACTAGCGGGAACAGATACGCAGTATTTT
d_call: .; v_call: TRBV5-6; clone_size: .; j_call: TRBJ1-4; cdr3_aa: CASTVSGEKLFF; cdr3_nt: TGTGCCAGCACCGTCTCAGGGGAAAAACTGTTTTTT
d_call: .; v_call: TRBV20-1; clone_size: once; j_call: TRBJ1-2; cdr3_aa: CSATDIRSNYGYTF; cdr3_nt: TGCAGTGCCACCGACATTAGGTCTAACTATGGCTACACCTTC
d_call: .; v_call: TRBV19; clone_size: many; j_call: TRBJ1-1; cdr3_aa: CASRSTWRNTEAFF; cdr3_nt: TGTGCCAGTAGGTCCACCTGGAGGAACACTGAAGCTTTCTTT
d_call: .; v_call: TRBV7-9; clone_size: .; j_call: TRBJ2-5; cdr3_aa: CASSPDRLTAQETQYF; cdr3_nt: TGTGCCAGCAGCCCTGACCGACTGACAGCGCAAGAGACCCAGTACTTC
d_call: .; v_call: TRBV20-1; clone_size: .; j_call: TRBJ1-1; cdr3_aa: CSAAQPTGTEAFF; cdr3_nt: TGCAGTGCTGCTCAACCCACGGGCACTGAAGCTTTCTTT
d_call: .; v_call: TRBV11-2; clone_size: few; j_call: TRBJ1-3; cdr3_aa: CASSLAGKSGNTIYF; cdr3_nt: TGTGCCAGCAGCTTAGCCGGGAAATCTGGAAACACCATATATTTT
d_call: TRBD1; v_call: TRBV29-1; clone_size: .; j_call: TRBJ2-7; cdr3_aa: CSVEEGTGSFYEQYF; cdr3_nt: TGCAGCGTTGAAGAGGGGACAGGTTCCTTCTACGAGCAGTACTTC
d_call: .; v_call: TRBV28; clone_size: .; j_call: TRBJ2-7; cdr3_aa: CASSLSALSYEQYF; cdr3_nt: TGTGCCAGCAGTTTATCAGCCCTCTCCTACGAGCAGTACTTC
d_call: .; v_call: TRBV20-1; clone_size: .; j_call: TRBJ2-7; cdr3_aa: CSARDLTDPYEQYF; cdr3_nt: TGCAGTGCTAGAGATTTGACCGACCCCTACGAGCAGTACTTC
d_call: TRBD2; v_call: TRBV7-2; clone_size: .; j_call: TRBJ2-2; cdr3_aa: CASSLVGLAGGLTGELFF; cdr3_nt: TGTGCCAGCAGCTTAGTAGGGTTAGCGGGAGGCCTCACCGGGGAGCTGTTTTTT
d_call: TRBD1; v_call: TRBV7-2; clone_size: many; j_call: TRBJ1-2; cdr3_aa: CASSRQGTSGYTF; cdr3_nt: TGTGCCAGCAGCCGACAGGGGACTAGTGGCTACACCTTC
d_call: .; v_call: TRBV11-2; clone_size: .; j_call: TRBJ2-5; cdr3_aa: CASSLVIGGAGGETQYF; cdr3_nt: TGTGCCAGCAGCTTAGTCATCGGGGGAGCCGGCGGGGAGACCCAGTACTTC
d_call: TRBD1; v_call: TRBV7-2; clone_size: many; j_call: TRBJ2-7; cdr3_aa: CASSLVQGEVEQYF; cdr3_nt: TGTGCCAGCAGCTTAGTACAGGGGGAAGTCGAGCAGTACTTC
d_call: TRBD2; v_call: TRBV3-1; clone_size: few; j_call: TRBJ2-7; cdr3_aa: CASSQDQGLAGAAEQYF; cdr3_nt: TGTGCCAGCAGCCAAGATCAAGGACTAGCGGGAGCCGCCGAGCAGTACTTC
d_call: TRBD2; v_call: TRBV12-3/TRBV12-4; clone_size: many; j_call: TRBJ2-5; cdr3_aa: CASSRTSGTQETQYF; cdr3_nt: TGTGCCAGCAGTAGGACTAGCGGGACTCAAGAGACCCAGTACTTC
d_call: TRBD1; v_call: TRBV27; clone_size: few; j_call: TRBJ2-6; cdr3_aa: CASSWGQGVANVLTF; cdr3_nt: TGTGCCAGCAGTTGGGGACAGGGGGTGGCTAACGTCCTGACTTTC
d_call: TRBD1; v_call: TRBV6-5; clone_size: .; j_call: TRBJ2-7; cdr3_aa: CASSYSGDSSYEQYF; cdr3_nt: TGTGCCAGCAGTTACTCGGGGGACAGTTCCTACGAGCAGTACTTC
d_call: TRBD1; v_call: TRBV12-3/TRBV12-4; clone_size: few; j_call: TRBJ1-5; cdr3_aa: CASSLGRQGDEQPQHF; cdr3_nt: TGTGCCAGCAGTTTAGGGAGACAGGGCGATGAGCAGCCCCAGCATTTT
d_call: TRBD1; v_call: TRBV15; clone_size: few; j_call: TRBJ2-5; cdr3_aa: CATSEQGTNQETQYF; cdr3_nt: TGTGCCACCAGCGAACAGGGGACAAACCAAGAGACCCAGTACTTC
d_call: TRBD1; v_call: TRBV5-1; clone_size: few; j_call: TRBJ2-7; cdr3_aa: CASSLGSTGAYEQYF; cdr3_nt: TGCGCCAGCAGCTTGGGTTCGACAGGGGCCTACGAGCAGTACTTC
d_call: TRBD1; v_call: TRBV19; clone_size: few; j_call: TRBJ1-5; cdr3_aa: CASNLGLGQSEASNQPQHF; cdr3_nt: TGTGCCAGTAATCTGGGGTTGGGACAGTCGGAGGCCAGCAATCAGCCCCAGCATTTT
d_call: .; v_call: TRBV2; clone_size: many; j_call: TRBJ2-7; cdr3_aa: CASSEWGADEQYF; cdr3_nt: TGTGCCAGCAGTGAGTGGGGGGCGGACGAGCAGTACTTC
d_call: .; v_call: TRBV11-2; clone_size: many; j_call: TRBJ2-2; cdr3_aa: CASMGADGELFF; cdr3_nt: TGTGCCAGCATGGGGGCGGACGGGGAGCTGTTTTTT
d_call: TRBD2; v_call: TRBV12-3/TRBV12-4; clone_size: few; j_call: TRBJ2-1; cdr3_aa: CASSRTSYENEQFF; cdr3_nt: TGTGCCAGCAGCCGGACTAGCTATGAGAATGAGCAGTTCTTC
d_call: .; v_call: TRBV3-1; clone_size: .; j_call: TRBJ2-1; cdr3_aa: CASSQGTGWAYNEQFF; cdr3_nt: TGTGCCAGCAGCCAAGGTACCGGATGGGCCTACAATGAGCAGTTCTTC
d_call: .; v_call: TRBV20-1; clone_size: .; j_call: TRBJ2-7; cdr3_aa: CSAGRTYEQYF; cdr3_nt: TGCAGTGCAGGACGGACCTACGAGCAGTACTTC
d_call: .; v_call: TRBV4-1; clone_size: .; j_call: TRBJ1-2; cdr3_aa: CASSQLHHTGTEDNYGYTF; cdr3_nt: TGCGCCAGCAGCCAACTCCACCATACCGGGACGGAGGATAACTATGGCTACACCTTC
d_call: .; v_call: TRBV28; clone_size: many; j_call: TRBJ2-5; cdr3_aa: CASSLDNMGQYF; cdr3_nt: TGTGCCAGCAGTTTAGACAACATGGGGCAGTACTTC
d_call: TRBD2; v_call: TRBV6-4; clone_size: .; j_call: TRBJ2-7; cdr3_aa: CASSEMGLAGGPQYF; cdr3_nt: TGTGCCAGCAGCGAGATGGGACTAGCGGGAGGGCCGCAGTACTTC
d_call: .; v_call: TRBV7-9; clone_size: .; j_call: TRBJ1-1; cdr3_aa: CASSLAGQLNTEAFF; cdr3_nt: TGTGCCAGCAGCTTAGCAGGGCAATTGAACACTGAAGCTTTCTTT
d_call: .; v_call: TRBV10-3; clone_size: .; j_call: TRBJ1-1; cdr3_aa: CAISEPRGTEAFF; cdr3_nt: TGTGCCATCAGTGAGCCCCGGGGCACTGAAGCTTTCTTT
d_call: .; v_call: TRBV7-8; clone_size: many; j_call: TRBJ1-1; cdr3_aa: CASIKRLQGMNTEAFF; cdr3_nt: TGTGCCAGCATCAAAAGGCTACAGGGAATGAACACTGAAGCTTTCTTT
d_call: TRBD1; v_call: TRBV28; clone_size: many; j_call: TRBJ1-6; cdr3_aa: CASSPGDSPSSPLHF; cdr3_nt: TGTGCCAGCAGTCCTGGGGACAGTCCTTCTTCACCCCTCCACTTT
d_call: .; v_call: TRBV5-1; clone_size: .; j_call: TRBJ1-3; cdr3_aa: CASSLDGGTGNTIYF; cdr3_nt: TGCGCCAGCAGCTTGGACGGGGGTACAGGAAACACCATATATTTT
d_call: TRBD1; v_call: TRBV11-2; clone_size: few; j_call: TRBJ2-7; cdr3_aa: CASSSSGTGTIKQYF; cdr3_nt: TGTGCCAGCAGCTCCTCCGGGACAGGTACTATTAAGCAGTACTTC
d_call: .; v_call: TRBV7-2; clone_size: .; j_call: TRBJ1-6; cdr3_aa: CASSLDSYYSYNSSLHF; cdr3_nt: TGTGCCAGCAGCTTAGACAGTTATTACTCCTATAATTCATCCCTCCACTTT
d_call: .; v_call: TRBV12-5; clone_size: few; j_call: TRBJ2-1; cdr3_aa: CASGQPGWGKRDEQFF; cdr3_nt: TGTGCTAGTGGTCAGCCGGGGTGGGGTAAGAGGGATGAGCAGTTCTTC
d_call: TRBD2; v_call: TRBV7-2; clone_size: once; j_call: TRBJ2-2; cdr3_aa: CASSLLGLAENTGELFF; cdr3_nt: TGTGCCAGCAGCTTACTAGGGCTAGCGGAGAACACCGGGGAGCTGTTTTTT
d_call: .; v_call: TRBV19; clone_size: many; j_call: TRBJ2-3; cdr3_aa: CASSLSLSTDTQYF; cdr3_nt: TGTGCCAGCAGCTTATCCCTCTCCACAGATACGCAGTATTTT
d_call: .; v_call: TRBV7-2; clone_size: many; j_call: TRBJ2-7; cdr3_aa: CASSLLQGVIEQYF; cdr3_nt: TGTGCCAGCAGCTTACTACAGGGTGTAATCGAGCAGTACTTC
d_call: .; v_call: TRBV6-5; clone_size: .; j_call: TRBJ1-2; cdr3_aa: CASSYSNLHGGYTF; cdr3_nt: TGTGCCAGCAGTTACTCGAACCTTCACGGTGGCTACACCTTC
d_call: .; v_call: TRBV6-1; clone_size: few; j_call: TRBJ1-3; cdr3_aa: CASRGATGSGNTIYF; cdr3_nt: TGTGCCAGCAGAGGGGCCACCGGCTCTGGAAACACCATATATTTT